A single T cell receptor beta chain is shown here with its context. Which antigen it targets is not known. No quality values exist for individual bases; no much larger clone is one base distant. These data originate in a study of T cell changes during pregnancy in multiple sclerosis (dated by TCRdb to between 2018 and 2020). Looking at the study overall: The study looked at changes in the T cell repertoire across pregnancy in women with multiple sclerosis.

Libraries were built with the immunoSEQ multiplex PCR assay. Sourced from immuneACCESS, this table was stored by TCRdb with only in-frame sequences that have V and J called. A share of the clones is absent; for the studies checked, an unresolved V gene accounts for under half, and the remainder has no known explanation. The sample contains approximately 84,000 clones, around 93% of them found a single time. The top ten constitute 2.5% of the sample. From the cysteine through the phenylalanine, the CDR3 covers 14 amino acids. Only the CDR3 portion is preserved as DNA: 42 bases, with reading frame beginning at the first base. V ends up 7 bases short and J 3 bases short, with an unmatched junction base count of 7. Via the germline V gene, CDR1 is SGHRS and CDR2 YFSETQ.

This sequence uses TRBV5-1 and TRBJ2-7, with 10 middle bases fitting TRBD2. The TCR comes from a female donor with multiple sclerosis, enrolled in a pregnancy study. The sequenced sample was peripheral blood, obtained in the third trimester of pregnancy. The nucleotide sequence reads TGCGCCAGCCGGAAGGGGACTAGCGTCTACGAGCAGTACTTC. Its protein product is CASRKGTSVYEQYF. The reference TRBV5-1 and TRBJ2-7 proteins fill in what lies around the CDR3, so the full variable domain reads KAGVTQTPRYLIKTRGQQVTLSCSPISGHRSVSWYQQTPGQGLQFLFEYFSETQRNKGNFPGRFSGRQFSNSRSEMNVSTLELGDSALYLCASRKGTSVYEQYFGPGTRLTVT.